This T cell receptor beta chain was sequenced for a study of shared T cell receptors in the human thymus. V lost 6 bases, J lost 0 bases, and 11 bases lay in between. The germline CDR1 and CDR2 sequences are SGHAT and FQDESV (reference sequence). The CDR3 spans 14 residues. Some clones are missing from TCRdb's copy, which holds only in-frame ones; the method was immunoSEQ multiplex PCR. This table has around 730,000 clones, approximately 85% appearing once. These same records also appear under a second study, on human thymus T cells.

Sequences were obtained from thymocytes. The V gene is TRBV11-1, the J gene TRBJ1-1; D is ambiguous. The clonotype comes from a girl less than two years old with a congenital heart defect. The CDR3 DNA is TGTGCCAGCAGACAGACATCGGTGAACACTGAAGCTTTCTTT. Its protein is CASRQTSVNTEAFF.